The 6 T cell receptor beta chains below come from one sample, sequenced in a study of early T cells in non-severe SARS-CoV-2 infection. TCRdb re-analysed the 5' RACE reads in MiXCR, keeping a single row per CDR3 protein. The table shows about 27,000 distinct CDR3 sequences, with around 3% occurring only once. The sequencing sample was made of whole blood. The origin of the receptors is an adult who was a healthcare worker with PCR-confirmed SARS-CoV-2 infection or an uninfected control (not recorded which).

There are many counts of this clonotype. The chain couples TRBV11-2 to TRBJ2-3; D is possibly TRBD1 (6 bases). V was pared by 3 bases and J by 6 bases, with 16 bases between. This CDR3 has 15 amino acids. Per the germline V gene, CDR1 is SGHAT and CDR2 is FQNNGV. CDR3 region: CASSFATGPGDTQYF. The DNA of the CDR3 is TGTGCCAGCAGCTTCGCCACAGGGCCCGGGGATACGCAGTATTTT.

This clonotype has a count of ten or more. This chain connects TRBV5-5 to TRBJ2-1; possibly TRBD2 for D (5 bases). The ends were cut back, 0 bases at V and 0 bases at J, with 19 bases in the middle. The CDR3 covers 19 residues. Germline V lookup: CDR1 SGHKS, CDR2 YYEKEE (reference sequence). The CDR3 region has the DNA TGTGCCAGCAGCTTGGTCTTGACCGCGGAGGATTTCTCCTACAATGAGCAGTTCTTC. It encodes CASSLVLTAEDFSYNEQFF.

This clonotype has a count of ten or more. The rearrangement joins TRBV28 to TRBJ1-4, with 9 bases matching TRBD1. Germline V lookup: CDR1 MDHEN, CDR2 SYDVKM. This CDR3 has 15 residues. The J segment lost 7 bases and the V segment lost 6 bases, leaving 9 bases of the junction unmatched. CDR3 loop: CASRGDRVTSEKLFF. The CDR3 nucleotides are TGTGCCAGCAGGGGGGACAGGGTAACGAGTGAAAAACTGTTTTTT.

Ten or more counts support this clonotype. This rearrangement joins TRBV11-3 to TRBJ2-1; D may be TRBD1 (5 bases). Trimming left V 6 bases short and J 5 bases short, with 11 bases between. There are 13 residues in the CDR3. The germline V gene encodes CDR1 SGHNT and CDR2 YENEEA. The CDR3 spells CASSVGANNEQFF. Written as DNA, the CDR3 is TGTGCCAGCAGTGTAGGGGCCAACAATGAGCAGTTCTTC.

In its sample, this clonotype was seen many times. The chain has TRBV5-6 and TRBJ2-7; no firm D call. The V and J ends lost 7 bases and 0 bases respectively, with 14 bases between them. This CDR3 has 14 amino acids. The germline CDR1 and CDR2 sequences are SGHDT and YYEEEE. CDR3 coding DNA: TGTGCCAGCCAGGCATCTCCTGCCTCCTACGAGCAGTACGTC. This sequence encodes CASQASPASYEQYV.

This clonotype has ten or more counts. The chain has TRBV19 and TRBJ2-2, with TRBD2 identical over 7 bases. V trimming: 4 bases; J trimming: 4 bases; junction bases outside the gene matches: 6. In germline, CDR1 is LNHDA, CDR2 SQIVND (reference sequence). The CDR3 covers 15 residues. The CDR3 loop is CASSRDGGGTGELFF. CDR3 nucleotides: TGTGCCAGTAGTAGGGACGGCGGGGGCACCGGGGAGCTGTTTTTT.